The 16 T cell receptor beta chains below were found in one sample sequenced in a study of regulatory T cells in long-lasting Graves disease. Relying on iRepertoire HTBI primers and Arm-PCR of CDR3 regions, the team built TCR beta libraries. TCRdb reanalysed the multiplex PCR reads using MiXCR and keeps one entry per CDR3 protein. Altogether roughly 500,000 distinct CDR3 sequences are present, about 12% being singletons, with the ten largest covering almost 9%. As to time point: newly diagnosed GD, antithyroid drugs for less than 3 months. TCR sequences were obtained from RNA taken from PBMCs. The same data also went into a second study, on T cells in Graves' hyperthyroidism and ophthalmopathy.

The sample in question was peripheral blood mononuclear cells (PBMCs), obtained at new diagnosis, from a patient treated with antithyroid drugs. These TCRs come from a woman aged 25 to 45 with Graves disease.

The sample holds many counts of this clonotype. The rearrangement joins TRBV27 to TRBJ2-2; 11 bases map to TRBD2. Germline CDR1 is MNHEY and CDR2 is SMNVEV (reference sequence). This CDR3 is 16 amino acids long. J was trimmed by 5 bases and V by 6 bases; bases with no gene match: 8. This CDR3 reads CASSLGLAGGTGELFF. In DNA form, the CDR3 reads TGTGCCAGCAGCTTGGGGCTAGCGGGAGGTACCGGGGAGCTGTTTTTT.

This clonotype was seen repeatedly, ten times or more. V is TRBV30 and J is TRBJ1-5, with D perhaps matching TRBD1 (5 bases). The ends were cut back, 0 bases at V and 1 base at J, with 10 bases in the middle. Germline lookup yields CDR1 GTSNPN and CDR2 SVGIG (reference sequence). CDR3 length: 15 residues. CDR3 DNA sequence: TGTGCCTGGAGTGTACGATACAGGAGCAATCAGCCCCAGCATTTT. Encoded protein: CAWSVRYRSNQPQHF. The full variable domain, rest sourced from reference TRBV30 and TRBJ1-5, is SQTIHQWPATLVQPVGSPLSLECTVEGTSNPNLYWYRQAAGRGLQLLFYSVGIGQISSEVPQNLSASRPQDRQFILSSKKLLLSDSGFYLCAWSVRYRSNQPQHFGDGTRLSIL.

This clonotype was seen repeatedly, ten times or more. The genes are TRBV10-3 and TRBJ2-7, with 7 bases lining up with TRBD1. The trim removed 5 bases at V and 0 bases at J, leaving 7 bases unmatched. Germline V lookup: CDR1 ENHRY, CDR2 SYGVKD. CDR3 size: 15 residues. The CDR3 nucleotides are TGTGCCATCAGTCTCAGGGGGTCGAGCTCCTACGAGCAGTACTTC. Its protein is CAISLRGSSSYEQYF.

In its sample, this clonotype was seen many times. The chain uses TRBV2 and TRBJ2-7; TRBD1 matches at 8 bases. The junction had 10 bases not matched to a gene; V was cut back by 6 bases and J by 3 bases. Per the germline V gene, CDR1 is SNHLY and CDR2 is FYNNEI. This CDR3 spans 15 amino acids. Here the CDR3 reads CASRKTGEWRYEQYF. DNA of the CDR3: TGTGCCAGCAGAAAGACAGGGGAGTGGCGCTACGAGCAGTACTTC.

At least ten counts were recorded for this clonotype. The V gene is TRBV4-3, the J gene TRBJ1-1; possibly TRBD1 for D (5 bases). Per the germline V gene, CDR1 is LGHNA and CDR2 is YSLEER. Between the trimmed V and J ends, which lost 4 bases and 3 bases, there was a span of 15 bases. The CDR3 runs 15 residues. CDR3 residues: CASSRYLGEDTEAFF. The CDR3 DNA is TGCGCCAGCAGCCGTTATCTGGGGGAGGACACTGAAGCTTTCTTT.

In regard to this clonotype: Compared with germline, one end of the junction differs, possibly owing to a read error. The chain couples TRBV6-5 to TRBJ1-1; 7 nucleotides line up with TRBD1. Germline CDR1 and CDR2: MNHEY and SVGAGI. This CDR3 is built from 15 residues. For the CDR3, the DNA is TGTGCCAGCAGTTACTCGTGGACAGGTGGGACTGGAGCTTTCTTT. It yields the protein CASSYSWTGGTGAFF.

The chain couples TRBV5-1 to TRBJ2-5, with D hard to call. Trimming took 0 bases from V and 3 from J, leaving 6 bases between them. CDR1 and CDR2 from the germline V gene are SGHRS and YFSETQ. The CDR3 has 13 amino acids. CDR3 bases: TGCGCCAGCAGCTTGGACGGTAAAGAGACCCAGTACTTC. Encoded protein: CASSLDGKETQYF.

The table lists this clonotype with many counts. This chain links TRBV20-1 with TRBJ2-7; 7 bases are a match to TRBD1. After removal of 6 bases from V and 0 bases from J, the junction contained 5 bases not matched to a gene. CDR3 length: 13 amino acids. Germline assignment: CDR1 DFQATT and CDR2 SNEGSKA (reference sequence). Written as DNA, the CDR3 is TGCAGTGCCAGGGACAGATTCTCCTACGAGCAGTACTTC. It translates to CSARDRFSYEQYF.

This clonotype was seen only a few times. Since a much larger clone is just one base distant, this may be a read error. The gene calls are TRBV6-1 and TRBJ2-2; possibly TRBD1 for D (6 bases). V was shortened by 6 bases and J by 6 bases, with 11 bases between the two germline ends. The length of the CDR3 is 13 residues. Germline loops: CDR1 MNHNS, CDR2 SASEGT. This chain's CDR3 is CASSEQGPGELFF. The CDR3 region has the DNA TGTGCCAGCAGCGAACAGGGTCCCGGGGAGCTGTTTTTT.

The J gene is TRBJ2-3, the V gene TRBV5-1; TRBD2 matches 8 bases. The germline V gene has CDR1 SGHRS and CDR2 YFSETQ. The CDR3 extends over 16 amino acids. The trim removed 7 bases at V and 2 bases at J, leaving 12 bases unmatched. CDR3 sequence reads: CASPVSGRVSTDTQYF. CDR3 coding DNA: TGCGCCAGCCCCGTAAGCGGGAGAGTATCCACAGATACGCAGTATTTT.

The chain carries TRBV25-1 and TRBJ1-2; D is perhaps TRBD1 (6 bases). CDR3 length: 14 residues. Germline lookup yields CDR1 MGHDK and CDR2 SYGVNS. Trimming cost V 2 bases and J 6 bases, with 13 bases left between them. The CDR3 nucleotides read TGTGCCAGCAGTGAAGCGGGCAGGGGCCATGGCTACACCTTC. As protein: CASSEAGRGHGYTF.

Notes on this clonotype: A much larger clone is a single base away; this may be a read error. The chain couples TRBV7-9 to TRBJ2-3, with a tentative D call TRBD2 (6 bases). V lost 8 bases and J lost 1, with 13 bases in between. Germline V gene sequence: CDR1 SEHNR, CDR2 FQNEAQ (reference sequence). The CDR3 runs 14 residues. DNA for the CDR3: TGTGCCAGCGAAGGGACTCCAGGCACAGATACGCAGTATTTT. Its translation is CASEGTPGTDTQYF.

The sample holds many counts of this clonotype. The chain couples TRBV6-1 to TRBJ1-2; D not certain. Trimming cost V 1 base and J 1 base, with 13 bases left between them. Germline lookup yields CDR1 MNHNS and CDR2 SASEGT. The CDR3 runs to 16 residues. CDR3 protein: CASSEGWTEYNYGYTF. The CDR3 nucleotides read TGTGCCAGCAGTGAAGGCTGGACGGAGTATAACTATGGCTACACCTTC.

This clonotype was counted at least ten times. V and J are TRBV2 and TRBJ2-6, with D tentatively TRBD1 (6 bases). This CDR3 region has 17 residues. Germline assignment: CDR1 SNHLY and CDR2 FYNNEI. V was pared by 3 bases and J by 2 bases, with 14 bases between. CDR3 nucleotides: TGTGCCAGCAGTGAGAACAGGGATGGCCCTGGGGCCAACGTCCTGACTTTC. Its translation is CASSENRDGPGANVLTF. Based on the CDR3 plus reference TRBV2 and TRBJ2-6, the full variable domain is EPEVTQTPSHQVTQMGQEVILRCVPISNHLYFYWYRQILGQKVEFLVSFYNNEISEKSEIFDDQFSVERPDGSNFTLKIRSTKLEDSAMYFCASSENRDGPGANVLTFGAGSRLTVL.

This clonotype was seen a few times. The chain couples TRBV7-9 to TRBJ1-3, with TRBD1 matching over 9 bases. The CDR3 length is 18 residues. The V segment lost 3 bases and the J segment 1 base; nucleotides outside the gene matches: 10. Germline CDR1 and CDR2: SEHNR and FQNEAQ (reference sequence). CDR3 amino acids: CASSLPPGQGYSGNTIYF. The CDR3 DNA sequence: TGTGCCAGCAGCTTGCCCCCGGGACAGGGTTATTCTGGAAACACCATATATTTT.

This clonotype was detected ten times or more. The V gene is TRBV27, the J gene TRBJ2-3, with 11 positions matching TRBD2. The CDR3 sequence is 15 residues long. Losses at the gene ends were 3 bases for V and 8 bases for J; bases not matched to a gene: 7. CDR1 is MNHEY, CDR2 SMNVEV, per germline (reference sequence). The CDR3 nucleotides read TGTGCCAGCAGTTTCGCGTCTAGCGGGAGGCTTACGCAGTATTTT. This encodes CASSFASSGRLTQYF.